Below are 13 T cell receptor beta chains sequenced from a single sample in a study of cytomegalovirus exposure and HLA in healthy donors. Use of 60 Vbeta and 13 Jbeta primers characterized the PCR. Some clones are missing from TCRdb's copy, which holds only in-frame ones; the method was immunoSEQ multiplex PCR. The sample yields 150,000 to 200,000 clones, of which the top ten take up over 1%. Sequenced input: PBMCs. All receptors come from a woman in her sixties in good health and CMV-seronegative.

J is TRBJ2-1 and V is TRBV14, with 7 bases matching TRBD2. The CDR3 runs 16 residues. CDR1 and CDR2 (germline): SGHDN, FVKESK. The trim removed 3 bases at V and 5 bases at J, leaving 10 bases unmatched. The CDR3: CASSQVGEGRDNEQFF. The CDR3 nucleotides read TGTGCCAGCAGCCAGGTCGGGGAGGGCCGTGACAATGAGCAGTTCTTC.

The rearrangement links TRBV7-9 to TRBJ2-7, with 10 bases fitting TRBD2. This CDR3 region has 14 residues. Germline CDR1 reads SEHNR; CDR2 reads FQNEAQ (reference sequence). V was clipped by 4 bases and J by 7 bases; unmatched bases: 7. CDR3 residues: CASSSLAGVEEQYF. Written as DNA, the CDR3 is TGTGCCAGCAGCTCTCTAGCGGGGGTAGAAGAGCAGTACTTC.

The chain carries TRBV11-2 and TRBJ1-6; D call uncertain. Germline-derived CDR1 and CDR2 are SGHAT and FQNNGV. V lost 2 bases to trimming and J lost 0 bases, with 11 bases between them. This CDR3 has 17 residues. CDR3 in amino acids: CASSLNLPRSYNSPLHF. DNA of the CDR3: TGTGCCAGCAGCTTAAACTTGCCCCGCTCCTATAATTCACCCCTCCACTTT.

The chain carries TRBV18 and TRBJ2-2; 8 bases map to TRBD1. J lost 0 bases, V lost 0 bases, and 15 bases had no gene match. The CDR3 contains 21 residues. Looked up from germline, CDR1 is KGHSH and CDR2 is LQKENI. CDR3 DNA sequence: TGTGCCAGCTCACCACCACGAGCCCACTTTCAGGGGGCAACGAACACCGGGGAGCTGTTTTTT. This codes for CASSPPRAHFQGATNTGELFF.

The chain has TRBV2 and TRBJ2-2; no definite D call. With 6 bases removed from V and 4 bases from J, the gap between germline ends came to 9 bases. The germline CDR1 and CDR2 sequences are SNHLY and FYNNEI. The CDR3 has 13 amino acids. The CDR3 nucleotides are TGTGCCAGCAGCAGAGACTTCACCGGGGAGCTGTTTTTT. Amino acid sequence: CASSRDFTGELFF.

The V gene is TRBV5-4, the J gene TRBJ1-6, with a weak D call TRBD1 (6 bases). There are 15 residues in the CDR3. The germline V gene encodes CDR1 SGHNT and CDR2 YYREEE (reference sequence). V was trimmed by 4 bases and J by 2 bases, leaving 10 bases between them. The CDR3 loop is CASSLAGAYNSPLHF. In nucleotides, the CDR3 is TGTGCCAGCAGCCTGGCAGGGGCCTATAATTCACCCCTCCACTTT. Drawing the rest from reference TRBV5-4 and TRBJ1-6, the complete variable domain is ETGVTQSPTHLIKTRGQQVTLRCSSQSGHNTVSWYQQALGQGPQFIFQYYREEENGRGNFPPRFSGLQFPNYSSELNVNALELDDSALYLCASSLAGAYNSPLHFGNGTRLTVT.

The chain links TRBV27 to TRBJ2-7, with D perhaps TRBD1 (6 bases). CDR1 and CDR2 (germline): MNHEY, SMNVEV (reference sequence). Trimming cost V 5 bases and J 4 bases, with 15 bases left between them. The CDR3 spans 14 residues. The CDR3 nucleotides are TGTGCCAGCAGTACCACCGGGACAATGTACGAGCAGTACTTC. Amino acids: CASSTTGTMYEQYF.

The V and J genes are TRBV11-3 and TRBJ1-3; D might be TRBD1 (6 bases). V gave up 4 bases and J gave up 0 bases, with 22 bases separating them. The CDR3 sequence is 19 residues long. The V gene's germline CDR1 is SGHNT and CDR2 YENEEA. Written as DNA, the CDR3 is TGTGCCAGCAGCTGGGGGACATGTAGACAGTCAAGCTCTGGAAACACCATATATTTT. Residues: CASSWGTCRQSSSGNTIYF. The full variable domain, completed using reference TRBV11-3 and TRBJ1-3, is EAGVVQSPRYKIIEKKQPVAFWCNPISGHNTLYWYLQNLGQGPELLIRYENEEAVDDSQLPKDRFSAERLKGVDSTLKIQPAELGDSAVYLCASSWGTCRQSSSGNTIYFGEGSWLTVV.

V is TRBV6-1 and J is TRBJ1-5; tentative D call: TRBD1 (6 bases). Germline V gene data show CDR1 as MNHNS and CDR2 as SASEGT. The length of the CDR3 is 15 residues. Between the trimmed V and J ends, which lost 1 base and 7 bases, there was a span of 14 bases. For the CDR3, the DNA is TGTGCCAGCAGTGAAGGGGGGCGAAATTGGCAGCCCCAGCATTTT. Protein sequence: CASSEGGRNWQPQHF.

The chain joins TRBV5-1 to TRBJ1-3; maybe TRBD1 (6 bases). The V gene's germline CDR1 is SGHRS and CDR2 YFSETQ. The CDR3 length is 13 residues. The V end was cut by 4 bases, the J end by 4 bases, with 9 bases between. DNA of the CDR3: TGCGCCAGCAGCGATACAGGGGGAAACACCATATATTTT. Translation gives CASSDTGGNTIYF.

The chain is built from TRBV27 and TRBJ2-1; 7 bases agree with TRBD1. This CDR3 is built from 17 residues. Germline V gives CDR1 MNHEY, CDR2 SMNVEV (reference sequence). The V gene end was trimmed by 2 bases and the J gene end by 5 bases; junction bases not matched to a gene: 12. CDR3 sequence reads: CASSLGLKGQVNNEQFF. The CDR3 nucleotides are TGTGCCAGCAGTTTAGGGCTTAAAGGACAGGTTAACAATGAGCAGTTCTTC.

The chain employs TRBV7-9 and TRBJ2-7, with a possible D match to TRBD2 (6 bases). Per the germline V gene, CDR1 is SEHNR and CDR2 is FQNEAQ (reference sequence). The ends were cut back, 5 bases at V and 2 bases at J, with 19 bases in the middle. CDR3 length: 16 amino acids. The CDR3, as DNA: TGTGCCAGCAGCCGAATAACTAGCCTTCAACCCTACGAGCAGTACTTC. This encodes CASSRITSLQPYEQYF.

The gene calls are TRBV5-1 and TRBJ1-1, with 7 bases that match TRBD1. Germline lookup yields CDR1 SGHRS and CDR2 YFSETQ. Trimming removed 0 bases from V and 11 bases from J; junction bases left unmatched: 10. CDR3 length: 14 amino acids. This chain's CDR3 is CASSLEQGLMMAFF. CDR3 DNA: TGCGCCAGCAGCTTGGAACAGGGGCTGATGATGGCTTTCTTT.